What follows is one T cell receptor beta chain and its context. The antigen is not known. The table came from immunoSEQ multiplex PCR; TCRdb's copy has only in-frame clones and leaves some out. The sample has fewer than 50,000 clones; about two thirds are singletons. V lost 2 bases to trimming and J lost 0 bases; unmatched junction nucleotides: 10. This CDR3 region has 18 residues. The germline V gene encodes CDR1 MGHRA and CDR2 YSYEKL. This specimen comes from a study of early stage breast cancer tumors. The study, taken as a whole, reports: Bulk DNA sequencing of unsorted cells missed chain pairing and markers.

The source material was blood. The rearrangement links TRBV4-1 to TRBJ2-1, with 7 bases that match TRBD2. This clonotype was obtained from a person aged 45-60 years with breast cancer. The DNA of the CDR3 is TGCGCCAGCAGCCAAACCGGAACGGCGGGAGCCTCCTACAATGAGCAGTTCTTC. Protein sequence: CASSQTGTAGASYNEQFF.